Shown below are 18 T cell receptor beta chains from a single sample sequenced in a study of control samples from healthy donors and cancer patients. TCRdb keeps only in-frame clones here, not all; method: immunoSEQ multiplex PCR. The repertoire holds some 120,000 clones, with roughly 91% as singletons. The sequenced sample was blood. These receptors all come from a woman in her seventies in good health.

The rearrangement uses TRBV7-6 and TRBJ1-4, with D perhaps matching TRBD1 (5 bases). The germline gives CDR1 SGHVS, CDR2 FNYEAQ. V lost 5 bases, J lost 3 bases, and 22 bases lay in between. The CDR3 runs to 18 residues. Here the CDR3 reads CASSPTGGGFYSNEKLFF. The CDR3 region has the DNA TGTGCCAGCAGCCCCACGGGCGGGGGTTTTTATTCTAATGAAAAACTGTTTTTT.

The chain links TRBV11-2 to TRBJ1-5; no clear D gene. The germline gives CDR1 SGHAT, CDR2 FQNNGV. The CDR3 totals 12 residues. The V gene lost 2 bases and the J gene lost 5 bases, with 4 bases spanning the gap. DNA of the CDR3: TGTGCCAGCAGCTTATGTTATCAGCCCCAGCATTTT. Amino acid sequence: CASSLCYQPQHF.

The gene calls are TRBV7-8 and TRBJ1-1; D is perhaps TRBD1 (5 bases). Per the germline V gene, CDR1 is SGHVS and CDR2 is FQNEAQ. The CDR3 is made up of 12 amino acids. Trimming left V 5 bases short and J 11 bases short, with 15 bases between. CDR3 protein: CASSPTGLKAFF. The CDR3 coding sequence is TGTGCCAGCAGCCCCACGGGACTAAAGGCTTTCTTT.

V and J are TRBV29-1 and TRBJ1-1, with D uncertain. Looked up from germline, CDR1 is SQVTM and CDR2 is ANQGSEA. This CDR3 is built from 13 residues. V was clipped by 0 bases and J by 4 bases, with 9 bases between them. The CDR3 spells CSVEDRSATEAFF. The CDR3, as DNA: TGCAGCGTTGAAGATCGGTCAGCCACTGAAGCTTTCTTT. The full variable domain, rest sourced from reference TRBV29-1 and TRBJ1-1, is SAVISQKPSRDICQRGTSLTIQCQVDSQVTMMFWYRQQPGQSLTLIATANQGSEATYESGFVIDKFPISRPNLTFSTLTVSNMSPEDSSIYLCSVEDRSATEAFFGQGTRLTVV.

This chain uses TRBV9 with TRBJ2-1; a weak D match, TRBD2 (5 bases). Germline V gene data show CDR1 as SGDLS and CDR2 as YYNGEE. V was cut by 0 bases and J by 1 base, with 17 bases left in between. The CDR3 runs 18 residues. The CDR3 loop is CASSVAGPAGHSYNEQFF. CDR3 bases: TGTGCCAGCAGCGTAGCAGGCCCCGCGGGCCATTCCTACAATGAGCAGTTCTTC.

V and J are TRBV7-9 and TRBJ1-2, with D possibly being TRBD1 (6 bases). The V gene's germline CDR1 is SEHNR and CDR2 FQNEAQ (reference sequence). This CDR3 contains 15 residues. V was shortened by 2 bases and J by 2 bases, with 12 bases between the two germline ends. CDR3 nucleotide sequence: TGTGCCAGCAGCTTATCGGACAGAGAAAACTATGGCTACACCTTC. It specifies CASSLSDRENYGYTF.

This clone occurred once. DNA of the CDR3: TGTGCCACCAGTGATCGGGGGGGAGAGAACACTGAAGCTTTCTTT. Protein sequence: CATSDRGGENTEAFF. V gene TRBV24-1 combines with J gene TRBJ1-1, with D possibly TRBD1 on 5 matching bases. CDR1 and CDR2 from the germline V gene are KGHDR and SFDVKD. Trimming removed 3 bases at V and 1 base at J, with 11 bases between. CDR3 length equals 15 residues.

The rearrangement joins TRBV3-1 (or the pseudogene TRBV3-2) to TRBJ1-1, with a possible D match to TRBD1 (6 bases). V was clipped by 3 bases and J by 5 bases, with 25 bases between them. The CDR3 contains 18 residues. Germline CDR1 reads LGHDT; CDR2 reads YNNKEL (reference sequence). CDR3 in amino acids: CASSHSTPRQGQGTEAFF. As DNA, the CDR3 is TGTGCCAGCAGCCATTCCACCCCCCGGCAGGGGCAGGGAACTGAAGCTTTCTTT.

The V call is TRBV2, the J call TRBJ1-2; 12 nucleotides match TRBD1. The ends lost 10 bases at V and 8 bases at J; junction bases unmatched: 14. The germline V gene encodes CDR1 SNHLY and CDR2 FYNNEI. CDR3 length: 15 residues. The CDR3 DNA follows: TGTGCCACCTCAAGGTGGGGACAGGGGGCAAGGGGCTACACCTTC. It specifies CATSRWGQGARGYTF. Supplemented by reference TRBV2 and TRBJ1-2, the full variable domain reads EPEVTQTPSHQVTQMGQEVILRCVPISNHLYFYWYRQILGQKVEFLVSFYNNEISEKSEIFDDQFSVERPDGSNFTLKIRSTKLEDSAMYFCATSRWGQGARGYTFGSGTRLTVV.

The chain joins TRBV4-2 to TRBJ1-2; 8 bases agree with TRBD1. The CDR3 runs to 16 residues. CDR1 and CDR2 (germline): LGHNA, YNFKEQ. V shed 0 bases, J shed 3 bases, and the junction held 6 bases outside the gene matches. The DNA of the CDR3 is TGTGCCAGCAGCCAAGATTTGGGACAGGCGGACTATGGCTACACCTTC. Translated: CASSQDLGQADYGYTF.

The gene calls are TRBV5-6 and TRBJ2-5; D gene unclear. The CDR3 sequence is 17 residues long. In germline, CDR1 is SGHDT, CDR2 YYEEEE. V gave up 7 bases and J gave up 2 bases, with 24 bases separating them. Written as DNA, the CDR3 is TGTGCCAGCTTACCTACCCGGCACGGTAACGAACAAGAGACCCAGTACTTC. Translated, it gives CASLPTRHGNEQETQYF.

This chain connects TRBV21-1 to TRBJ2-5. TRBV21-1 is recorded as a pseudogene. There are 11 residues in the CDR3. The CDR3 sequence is CASSKWETQYF. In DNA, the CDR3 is TGTGCCAGCAGCAAATGGGAGACCCAGTACTTC.

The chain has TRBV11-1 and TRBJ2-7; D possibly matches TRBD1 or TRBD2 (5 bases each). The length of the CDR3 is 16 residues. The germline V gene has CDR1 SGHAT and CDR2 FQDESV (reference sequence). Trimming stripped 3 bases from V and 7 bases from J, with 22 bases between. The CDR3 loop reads CASSLSRGAVSGEQYF. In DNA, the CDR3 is TGTGCCAGCAGCTTGTCCCGGGGCGCGGTTTCGGGGGAGCAGTACTTC.

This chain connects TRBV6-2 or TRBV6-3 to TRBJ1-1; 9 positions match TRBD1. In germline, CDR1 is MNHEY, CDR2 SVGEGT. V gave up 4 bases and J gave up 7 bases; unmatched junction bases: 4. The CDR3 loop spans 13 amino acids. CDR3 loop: CASSWGQGLEAFF. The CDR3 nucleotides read TGTGCCAGCAGTTGGGGACAGGGCCTTGAAGCTTTCTTT.

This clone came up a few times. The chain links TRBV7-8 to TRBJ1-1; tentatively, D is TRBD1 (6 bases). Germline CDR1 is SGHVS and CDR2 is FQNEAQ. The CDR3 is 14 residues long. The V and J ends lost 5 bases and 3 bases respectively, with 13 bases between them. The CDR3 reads CASSPRGSDTEAFF. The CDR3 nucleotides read TGTGCCAGCAGCCCCAGGGGTTCTGACACTGAAGCTTTCTTT.

DNA of the CDR3: TGTGCCAGCAGCACCTTTAGCGGGGGGTTCACAGATACGCAGTATTTT. It codes for CASSTFSGGFTDTQYF. This chain links TRBV11-2 with TRBJ2-3; 10 bases line up with TRBD2. CDR3 length: 16 residues. The germline CDR1 and CDR2 sequences are SGHAT and FQNNGV. V lost 5 bases and J lost 2; bases outside the gene matches: 7.

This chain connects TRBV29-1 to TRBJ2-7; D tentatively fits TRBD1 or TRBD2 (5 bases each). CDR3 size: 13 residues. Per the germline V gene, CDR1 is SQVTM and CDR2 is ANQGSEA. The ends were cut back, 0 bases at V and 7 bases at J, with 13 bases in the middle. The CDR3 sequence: CSVEDLGVQEQYF. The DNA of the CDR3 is TGCAGCGTTGAAGATCTGGGGGTCCAAGAGCAGTACTTC.

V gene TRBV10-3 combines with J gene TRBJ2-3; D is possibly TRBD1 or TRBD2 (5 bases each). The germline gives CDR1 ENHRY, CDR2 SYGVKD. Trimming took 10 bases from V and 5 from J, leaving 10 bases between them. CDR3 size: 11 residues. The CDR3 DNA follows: TGTGCCACCAGGGCGGGAGATACGCAGTATTTT. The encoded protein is CATRAGDTQYF.